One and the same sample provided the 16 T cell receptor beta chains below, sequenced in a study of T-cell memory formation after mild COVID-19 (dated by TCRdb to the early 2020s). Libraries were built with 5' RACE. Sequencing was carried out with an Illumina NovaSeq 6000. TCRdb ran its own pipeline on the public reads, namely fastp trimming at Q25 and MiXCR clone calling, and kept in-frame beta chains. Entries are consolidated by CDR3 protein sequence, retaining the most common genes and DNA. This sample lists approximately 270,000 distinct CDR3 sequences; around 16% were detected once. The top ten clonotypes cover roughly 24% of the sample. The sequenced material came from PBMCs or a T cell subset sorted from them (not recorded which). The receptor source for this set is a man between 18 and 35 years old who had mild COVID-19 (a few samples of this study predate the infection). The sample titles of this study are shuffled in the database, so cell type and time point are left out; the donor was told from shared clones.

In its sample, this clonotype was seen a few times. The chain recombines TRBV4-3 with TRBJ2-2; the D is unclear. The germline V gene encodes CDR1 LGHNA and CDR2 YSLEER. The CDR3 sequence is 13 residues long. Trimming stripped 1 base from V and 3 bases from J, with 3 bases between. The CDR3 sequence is CASSQADTGELFF. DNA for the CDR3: TGCGCCAGCAGCCAAGCTGACACCGGGGAGCTGTTTTTT.

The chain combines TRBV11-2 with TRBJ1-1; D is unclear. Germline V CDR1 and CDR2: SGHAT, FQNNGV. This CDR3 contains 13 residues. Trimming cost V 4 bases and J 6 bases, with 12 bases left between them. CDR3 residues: CASSSRMGAEAFF. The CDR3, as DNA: TGTGCCAGCAGCTCACGGATGGGCGCTGAAGCTTTCTTT.

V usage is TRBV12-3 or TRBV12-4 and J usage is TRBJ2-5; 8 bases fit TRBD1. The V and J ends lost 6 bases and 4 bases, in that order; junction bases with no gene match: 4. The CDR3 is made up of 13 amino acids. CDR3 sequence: CASRTGVGETQYF. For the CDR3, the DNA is TGTGCCAGCAGGACAGGGGTGGGAGAGACCCAGTACTTC.

CDR3 sequence reads: CASSYRGLSNQPQHF. For the CDR3, the DNA is TGTGCCAGCAGTTACCGGGGGCTGAGCAATCAGCCCCAGCATTTT. V is TRBV6-2 or TRBV6-3 and J is TRBJ1-5, with D possibly TRBD1 on 6 matching bases. This CDR3 region has 15 residues. Trimming removed 2 bases at V and 1 base at J, with 9 bases between. Germline V CDR1 and CDR2: MNHEY, SVGEGT.

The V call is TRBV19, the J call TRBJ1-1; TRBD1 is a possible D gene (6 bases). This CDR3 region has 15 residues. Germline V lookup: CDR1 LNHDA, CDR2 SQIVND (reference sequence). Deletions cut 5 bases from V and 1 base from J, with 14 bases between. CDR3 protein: CASSVQRQENTEAFF. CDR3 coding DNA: TGTGCCAGTAGTGTTCAAAGACAGGAGAACACTGAAGCTTTCTTT. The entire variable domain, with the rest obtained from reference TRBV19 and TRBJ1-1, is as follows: DGGITQSPKYLFRKEGQNVTLSCEQNLNHDAMYWYRQDPGQGLRLIYYSQIVNDFQKGDIAEGYSVSREKKESFPLTVTSAQKNPTAFYLCASSVQRQENTEAFFGQGTRLTVV.

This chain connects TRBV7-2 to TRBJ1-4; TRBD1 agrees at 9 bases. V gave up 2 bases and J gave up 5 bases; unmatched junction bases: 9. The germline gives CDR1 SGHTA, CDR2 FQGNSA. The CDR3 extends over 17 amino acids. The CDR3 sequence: CASSLFFLGQGNEKLFF. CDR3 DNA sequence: TGTGCCAGCAGCTTATTTTTTCTCGGACAGGGGAATGAAAAACTGTTTTTT.

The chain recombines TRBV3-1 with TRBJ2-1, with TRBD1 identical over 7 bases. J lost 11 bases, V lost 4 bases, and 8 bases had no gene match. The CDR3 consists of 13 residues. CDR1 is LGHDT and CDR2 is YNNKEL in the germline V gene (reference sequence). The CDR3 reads CASSRGGQVKQFF. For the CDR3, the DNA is TGTGCCAGCAGCCGAGGTGGACAGGTTAAGCAGTTCTTC.

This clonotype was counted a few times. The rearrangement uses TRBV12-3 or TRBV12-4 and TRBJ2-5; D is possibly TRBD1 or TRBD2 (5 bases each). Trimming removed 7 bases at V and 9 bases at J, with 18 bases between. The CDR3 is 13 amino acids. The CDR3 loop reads CASIQAMGESQYF. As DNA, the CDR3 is TGTGCCAGCATACAGGCGATGGGGGAGTCCCAGTACTTC.

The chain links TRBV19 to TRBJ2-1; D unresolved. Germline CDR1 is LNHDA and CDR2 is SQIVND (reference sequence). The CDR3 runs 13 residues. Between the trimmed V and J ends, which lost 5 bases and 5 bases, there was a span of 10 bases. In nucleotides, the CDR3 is TGTGCCAGTAGTTCACGACGGAACAATGAGCAGTTCTTC. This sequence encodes CASSSRRNNEQFF.

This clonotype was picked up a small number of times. CDR3 loop: CSAMPGTTTDTQYF. CDR3 coding DNA: TGCAGTGCTATGCCCGGGACAACCACAGATACGCAGTATTTT. The gene calls are TRBV20-1 and TRBJ2-3; weak D call: TRBD1 (6 bases). V was clipped by 4 bases and J by 2 bases, with 13 bases between them. The CDR3 spans 14 residues. The germline V gene encodes CDR1 DFQATT and CDR2 SNEGSKA (reference sequence).

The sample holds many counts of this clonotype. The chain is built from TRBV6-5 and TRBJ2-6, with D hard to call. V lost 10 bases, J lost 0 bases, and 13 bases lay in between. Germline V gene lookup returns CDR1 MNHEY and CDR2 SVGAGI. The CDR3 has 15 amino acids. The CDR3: CATCRHFSGANVLTF. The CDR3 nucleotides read TGTGCCACTTGCAGACACTTCTCTGGGGCCAACGTCCTGACTTTC.

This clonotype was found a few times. The CDR3 is CAISDIAGASANTGELFF. CDR3 coding DNA: TGTGCCATCAGTGACATAGCGGGGGCGAGCGCGAACACCGGGGAGCTGTTTTTT. The gene calls are TRBV10-3 and TRBJ2-2; TRBD2 agrees at 9 bases. In germline, CDR1 is ENHRY, CDR2 SYGVKD. The trim removed 3 bases at V and 0 bases at J, leaving 8 bases unmatched. The CDR3 is 18 amino acids.

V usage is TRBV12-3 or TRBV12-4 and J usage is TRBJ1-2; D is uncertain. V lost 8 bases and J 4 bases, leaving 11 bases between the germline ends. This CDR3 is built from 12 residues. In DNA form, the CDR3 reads TGTGCCAGCTCAGCCGGGGTCTATGGCTACACCTTC. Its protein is CASSAGVYGYTF.

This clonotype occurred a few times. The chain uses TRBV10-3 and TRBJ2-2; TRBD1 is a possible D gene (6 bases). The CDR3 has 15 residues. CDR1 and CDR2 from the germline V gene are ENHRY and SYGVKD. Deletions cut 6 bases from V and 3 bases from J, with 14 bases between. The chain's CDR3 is CAIRDSLRDTGELFF. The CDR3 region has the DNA TGTGCCATCAGGGACAGCCTAAGGGACACCGGGGAGCTGTTTTTT.

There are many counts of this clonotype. CDR3 bases: TGTGCCAGCAGCGCCCCGGGGGCCGATACGCAGTATTTT. Translated, it gives CASSAPGADTQYF. The genes are TRBV9 and TRBJ2-3; D may match TRBD1 or TRBD2 (6 bases each). The CDR3 has 13 residues. Per the germline V gene, CDR1 is SGDLS and CDR2 is YYNGEE. Trimming cost V 3 bases and J 6 bases, with 11 bases left between them.

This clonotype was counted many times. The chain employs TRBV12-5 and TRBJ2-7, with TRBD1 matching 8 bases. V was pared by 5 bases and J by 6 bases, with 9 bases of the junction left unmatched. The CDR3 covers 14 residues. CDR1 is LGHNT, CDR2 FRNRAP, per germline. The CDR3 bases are TGTGCTAGTGGTCCCACGACAGGGGTGATCGAGCAGTACTTC. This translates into CASGPTTGVIEQYF.